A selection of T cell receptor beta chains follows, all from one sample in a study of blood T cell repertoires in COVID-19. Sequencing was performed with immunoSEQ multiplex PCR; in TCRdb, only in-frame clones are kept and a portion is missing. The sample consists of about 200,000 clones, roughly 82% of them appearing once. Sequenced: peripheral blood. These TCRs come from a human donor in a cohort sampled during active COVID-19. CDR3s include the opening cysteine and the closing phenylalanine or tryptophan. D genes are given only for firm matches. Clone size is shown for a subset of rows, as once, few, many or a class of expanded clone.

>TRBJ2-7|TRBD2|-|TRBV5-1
TGCGCCAGCCGTAATCTAGCGGGAGGTATATACGAGCAGTACTTC
CASRNLAGGIYEQYF
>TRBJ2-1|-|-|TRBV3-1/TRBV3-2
TGTGCCAGCAGCCAAAGGGGGGGGAGCTCCTACAATGAGCAGTTCTTC
CASSQRGGSSYNEQFF
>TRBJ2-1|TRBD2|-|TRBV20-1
TGCAGTGCTGGTGCGGGAGGAGTATACAATGAGCAGTTCTTC
CSAGAGGVYNEQFF
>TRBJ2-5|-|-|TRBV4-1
TGCGCCAGCAGCCCTGGATGGCGGAGTTTGGGAGAGACCCAGTACTTC
CASSPGWRSLGETQYF
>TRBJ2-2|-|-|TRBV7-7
TGTGCTAGCAGCGGCGGGGTTAACACCGGGGAGCTGTTTTTT
CASSGGVNTGELFF
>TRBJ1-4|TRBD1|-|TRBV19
TGTGCCAGTAGTGTATCAGGGGGTGGCGAAAAACTGTTTTTT
CASSVSGGGEKLFF
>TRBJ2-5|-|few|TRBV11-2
TGTGCCAGCAGCACCAGGTCGTACGGGGTCAGGGAGACCCAGTACTTC
CASSTRSYGVRETQYF
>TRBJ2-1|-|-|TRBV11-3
TGTGCCAGCAGCGCCAGGGGAGGGGCCGATGAGCAGTTCTTC
CASSARGGADEQFF
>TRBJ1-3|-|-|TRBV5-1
TGCGCCAGCAGCCCGGCGGGCTCTGGAAACACCATATATTTT
CASSPAGSGNTIYF
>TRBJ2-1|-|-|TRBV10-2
TGCGCCAGCAGTGAGTTTGTCAGGGCCTACAATGAGCAGTTCTTC
CASSEFVRAYNEQFF
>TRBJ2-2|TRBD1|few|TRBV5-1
TGCGCCAGCAGCTCCTGGACAGGAAACACCGGGGAGCTGTTTTTT
CASSSWTGNTGELFF
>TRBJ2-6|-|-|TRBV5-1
TGCGCCAGCAGGCTAGTCTCTGGGGCCAACGTCCTGACTTTC
CASRLVSGANVLTF
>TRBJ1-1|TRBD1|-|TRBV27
TGTGCCAGCAGTCTCGGGACAGGGGGCCGGCGGAACACTGAAGCTTTCTTT
CASSLGTGGRRNTEAFF
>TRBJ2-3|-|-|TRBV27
TGTGCCAGCACCTTCAAGGGGTCTAGGCCAGATACGCAGTATTTT
CASTFKGSRPDTQYF
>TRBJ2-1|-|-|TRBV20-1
TGCAGTGCTAGTACTTACAATGAGCAGTTCTTC
CSASTYNEQFF
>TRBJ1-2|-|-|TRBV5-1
TGCGCCAGCAGCTTCTCGTCGGGGGGCGATGGCTACACCTTC
CASSFSSGGDGYTF
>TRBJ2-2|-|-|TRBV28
TGTGCCAGCAGTTCCGCAACGGACTCAAACGGGGAGCTGTTTTTT
CASSSATDSNGELFF
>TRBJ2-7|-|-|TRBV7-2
TGTGCCAGCAGCTACGAGGGCCCACCGGGTACCTACGAGCAGTACTTC
CASSYEGPPGTYEQYF
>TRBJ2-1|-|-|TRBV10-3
TGTGCCATCAGTGACAGGGATGATGAGCAGTTCTTC
CAISDRDDEQFF
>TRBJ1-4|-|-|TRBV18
TGTGCCAGCTCACCGCAGTCAACTAATGAAAAACTGTTTTTT
CASSPQSTNEKLFF
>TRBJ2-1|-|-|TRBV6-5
TGTGCCAGCAGTCACCCAACTAGCCGCTATGAGCAGTTCTTC
CASSHPTSRYEQFF
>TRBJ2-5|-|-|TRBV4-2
TGTGCCAGCAGCCAAGTGAAGCAGGGCCAAGAGACCCAGTACTTC
CASSQVKQGQETQYF
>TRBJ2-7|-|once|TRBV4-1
TGCGCCAGCAGCCTCTTGGACGGGGAAGGCTACGAGCAGTACTTC
CASSLLDGEGYEQYF
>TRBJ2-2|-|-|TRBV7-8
TGTGCCAGCGGGGAAACGCGGGACCTCACCGGGGAGCTGTTTTTT
CASGETRDLTGELFF
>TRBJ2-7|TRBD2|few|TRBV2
TGTGCCAGCAGTGCCCTAGCGGGAGACTACGAGCAGTACTTC
CASSALAGDYEQYF
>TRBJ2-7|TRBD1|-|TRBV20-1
TGCAGTGCTAGTGTATCAGTGGGACAGTACGAGCAGTACTTC
CSASVSVGQYEQYF
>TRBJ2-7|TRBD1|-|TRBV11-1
TGTGCCAGCAGCTTAGGACAGGGAGCCTACGAGCAGTACTTC
CASSLGQGAYEQYF
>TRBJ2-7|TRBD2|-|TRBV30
TGTGCCTGGAGTGAACCATCTAGCGGGAGGGCCTACGAGCAGTACTTC
CAWSEPSSGRAYEQYF
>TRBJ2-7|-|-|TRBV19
TGTGCCAGTAGTTCCGATCGACGGGGCGAGCAGTACTTC
CASSSDRRGEQYF
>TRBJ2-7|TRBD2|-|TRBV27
TGTGCCAGCAGTCCCGGGGCTAGCGGGAGTCCCGAGCAGTACTTC
CASSPGASGSPEQYF